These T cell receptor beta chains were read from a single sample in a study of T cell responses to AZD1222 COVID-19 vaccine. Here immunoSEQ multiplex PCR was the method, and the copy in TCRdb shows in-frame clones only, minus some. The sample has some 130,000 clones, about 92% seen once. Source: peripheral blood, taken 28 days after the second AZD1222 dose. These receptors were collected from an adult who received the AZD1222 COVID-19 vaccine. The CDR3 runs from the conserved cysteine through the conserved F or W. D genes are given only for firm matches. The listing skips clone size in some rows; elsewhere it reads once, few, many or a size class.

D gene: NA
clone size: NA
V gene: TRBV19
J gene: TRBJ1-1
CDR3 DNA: TGTGCCAGTAGTAGCCTCATGGTCCCTGGAACTGAAGCTTTCTTT
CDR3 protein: CASSSLMVPGTEAFF

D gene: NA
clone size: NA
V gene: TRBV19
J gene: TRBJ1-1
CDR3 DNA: TGTGCCAGTAGTATAACCGGGGGCACTGAAGCTTTCTTT
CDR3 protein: CASSITGGTEAFF

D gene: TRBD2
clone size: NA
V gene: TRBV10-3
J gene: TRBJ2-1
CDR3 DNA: TGTGCCATCAGAAGGGAGGGGAATGAGCAGTTCTTC
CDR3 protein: CAIRREGNEQFF

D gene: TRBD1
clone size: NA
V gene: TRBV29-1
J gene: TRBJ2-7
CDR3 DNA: TGCAGCGTCGAGGGACAGGGAAAGTACGAGCAGTACTTC
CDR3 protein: CSVEGQGKYEQYF

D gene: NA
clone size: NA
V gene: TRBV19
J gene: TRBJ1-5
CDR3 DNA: TGTGCCAGTAGTATACAGGGCATAAACCTAAATCAGCCCCAGCATTTT
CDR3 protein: CASSIQGINLNQPQHF

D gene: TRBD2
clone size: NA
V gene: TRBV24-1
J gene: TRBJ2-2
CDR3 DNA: TGTGCCACCAGTGATTTGACCCAGCGGGGGGCGGGCACCGGGGAGCTGTTTTTT
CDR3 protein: CATSDLTQRGAGTGELFF

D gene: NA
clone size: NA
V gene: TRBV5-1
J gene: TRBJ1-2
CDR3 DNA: TGCGCCAGCAGCTTCTGGGAAGACTATGGCTACACCTTC
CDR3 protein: CASSFWEDYGYTF

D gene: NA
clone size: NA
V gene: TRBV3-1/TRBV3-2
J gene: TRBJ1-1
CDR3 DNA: TGTGCCAGCAGCCACAGAAGGGGCGGAAACGAAGCTTTCTTT
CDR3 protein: CASSHRRGGNEAFF

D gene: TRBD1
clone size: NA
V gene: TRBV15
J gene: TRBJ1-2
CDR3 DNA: TGTGCCACCAGCAGAGGGCGACAGGGACCGCGAGATGGCTACACCTTC
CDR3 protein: CATSRGRQGPRDGYTF

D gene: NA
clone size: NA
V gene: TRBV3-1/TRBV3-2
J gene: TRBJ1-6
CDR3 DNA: TGTGCCAGCAGCCAACAATGGCAGCCTAATTCACCCCTCCACTTT
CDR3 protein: CASSQQWQPNSPLHF

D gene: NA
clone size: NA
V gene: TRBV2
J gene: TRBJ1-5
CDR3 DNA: TGTGCCAGCAGGACAGAGCAGCGTCAGCCCCAGCATTTT
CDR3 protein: CASRTEQRQPQHF

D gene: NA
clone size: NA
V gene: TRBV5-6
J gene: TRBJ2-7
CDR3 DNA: TGTGCCAGCAGCCAAGACAGTACGGAGTACTTC
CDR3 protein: CASSQDSTEYF

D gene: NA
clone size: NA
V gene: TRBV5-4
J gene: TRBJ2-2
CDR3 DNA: TGTGCCAGCAGCTTGGTCGGCACCGGGGAGCTGTTTTTT
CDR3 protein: CASSLVGTGELFF

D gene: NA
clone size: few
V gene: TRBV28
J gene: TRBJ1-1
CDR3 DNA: TGTGCCAGCGATCCGGGCCGAAGGGACACTGAAGCTTTCTTT
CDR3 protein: CASDPGRRDTEAFF

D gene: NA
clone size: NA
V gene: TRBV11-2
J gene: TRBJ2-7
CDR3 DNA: TGTGCCAGCAGCTTAGGAGGGGCGGGATTTGAGCAGTACTTC
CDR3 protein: CASSLGGAGFEQYF

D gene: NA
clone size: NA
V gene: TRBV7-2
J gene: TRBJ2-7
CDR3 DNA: TGTGCCAGCAGCTCCCGGCAGGGTCGGTCCTACGAGCAGTACTTC
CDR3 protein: CASSSRQGRSYEQYF

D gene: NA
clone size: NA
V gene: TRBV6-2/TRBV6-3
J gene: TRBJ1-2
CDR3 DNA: TGTGCCAGCAGTACCCGACTCTCCAGCTATGGCTACACCTTC
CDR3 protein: CASSTRLSSYGYTF

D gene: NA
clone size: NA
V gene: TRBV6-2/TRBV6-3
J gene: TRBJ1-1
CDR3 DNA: TGTGCCAGCAGTTTGGCAGCTAGTGAAGCTTTCTTT
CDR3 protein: CASSLAASEAFF

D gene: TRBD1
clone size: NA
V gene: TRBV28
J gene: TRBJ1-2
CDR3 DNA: TGTGCCAGCAATTGGGTAACAGGGGGAAACTATGGCTACACCTTC
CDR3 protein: CASNWVTGGNYGYTF

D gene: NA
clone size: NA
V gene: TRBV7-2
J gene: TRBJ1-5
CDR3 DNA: TGTGCCAGCAGCTTAATCGGCGCCAGGGACGACCAGCCCCAGCATTTT
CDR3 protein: CASSLIGARDDQPQHF

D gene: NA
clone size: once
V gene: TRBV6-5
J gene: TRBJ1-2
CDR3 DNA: TGTGCCAGCAGTTACTCGAGCTTTCAAGGGTCCGTCTTC
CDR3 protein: CASSYSSFQGSVF

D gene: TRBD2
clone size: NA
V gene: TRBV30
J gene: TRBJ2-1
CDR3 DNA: TGTGCCTGGAGTCTAGGGACTACCGACTACAATGAGCAGTTCTTC
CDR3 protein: CAWSLGTTDYNEQFF

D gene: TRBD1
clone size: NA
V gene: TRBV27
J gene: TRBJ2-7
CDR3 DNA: TGTGCCAGCAGTCCAGGGACAGGGCTGAACGAGCAGTACTTC
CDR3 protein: CASSPGTGLNEQYF

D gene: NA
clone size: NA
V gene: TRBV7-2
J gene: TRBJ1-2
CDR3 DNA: TGTGCCAGCAGCAGAAACAGTAACTATGGCTACACCTTC
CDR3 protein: CASSRNSNYGYTF

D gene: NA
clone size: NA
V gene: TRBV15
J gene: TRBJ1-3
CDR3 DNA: TGTGCCACCAGCAGAGATTATAGCTCTGGAAACACCATATATTTT
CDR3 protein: CATSRDYSSGNTIYF

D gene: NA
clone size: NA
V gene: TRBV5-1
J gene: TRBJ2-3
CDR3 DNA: TGCGCCAGCAGCCCAACCGGGACCCCCCGAGATACGCAGTATTTT
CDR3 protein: CASSPTGTPRDTQYF

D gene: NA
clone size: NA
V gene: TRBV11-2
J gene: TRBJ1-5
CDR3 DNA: TGTGCCAGCAGCCCCGGCGCCGGCCCTGGCAATCAGCCCCAGCATTTT
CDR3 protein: CASSPGAGPGNQPQHF

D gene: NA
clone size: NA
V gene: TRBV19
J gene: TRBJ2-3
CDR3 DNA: TGTGCCAGTAGTATAGGGGGAGCAGATACGCAGTATTTT
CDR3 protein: CASSIGGADTQYF

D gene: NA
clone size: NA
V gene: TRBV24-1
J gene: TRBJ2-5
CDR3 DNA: TGTGCCACCAGTGGGAGTACGGAGACCCAGTACTTC
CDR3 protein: CATSGSTETQYF

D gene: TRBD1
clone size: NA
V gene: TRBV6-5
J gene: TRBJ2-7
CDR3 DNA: TGTGCCAGCAGTCCGACAGGGGTGCTGTCCGAGCAGTACTTC
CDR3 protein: CASSPTGVLSEQYF

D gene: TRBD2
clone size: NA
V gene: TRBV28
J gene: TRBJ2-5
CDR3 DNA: TGTGCCAGCAGTTTACTTGCGGGAGGAGAGACCCAGTACTTC
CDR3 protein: CASSLLAGGETQYF

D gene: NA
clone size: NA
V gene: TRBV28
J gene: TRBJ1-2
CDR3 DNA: TGTGCCAGCAGTGTAGGGCCGGGGGGTGAATATGGCTACACCTTC
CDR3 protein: CASSVGPGGEYGYTF

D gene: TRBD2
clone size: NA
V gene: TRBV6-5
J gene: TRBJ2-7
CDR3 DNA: TGTGCCAGCAGTTACGGACTAGCTCCCTACGAGCAGTACTTC
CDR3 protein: CASSYGLAPYEQYF

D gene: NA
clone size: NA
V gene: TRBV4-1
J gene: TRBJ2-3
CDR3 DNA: TGCGCCAGCAGCCTAGCCCCATTCTTCACAGATACGCAGTATTTT
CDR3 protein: CASSLAPFFTDTQYF

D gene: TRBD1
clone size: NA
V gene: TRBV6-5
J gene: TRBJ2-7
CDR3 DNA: TGTGCCAGCATAGGGGGCATTGGCTCCTACGAGCAGTACTTC
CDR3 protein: CASIGGIGSYEQYF

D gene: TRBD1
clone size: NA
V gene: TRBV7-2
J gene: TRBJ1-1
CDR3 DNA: TGTGCCAGCAGCTTCCCGGGACAGGGTTCTTTCTTT
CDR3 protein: CASSFPGQGSFF

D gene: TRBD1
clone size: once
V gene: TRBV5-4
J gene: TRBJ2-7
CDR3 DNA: TGTGCCAGCAGCTTCGGACAGGAGTTTGGCCCCGAGCAGTACTTC
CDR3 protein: CASSFGQEFGPEQYF

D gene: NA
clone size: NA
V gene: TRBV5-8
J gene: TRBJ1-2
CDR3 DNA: TGTGCCAGCAGCTTGGCCAGGGGCTATGGCTACACCTTC
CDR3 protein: CASSLARGYGYTF

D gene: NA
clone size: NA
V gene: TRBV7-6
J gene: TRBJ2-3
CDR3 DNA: TGTGCCAGCAGCTTAGTCCCATCGGCGCAGTATTTT
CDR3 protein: CASSLVPSAQYF

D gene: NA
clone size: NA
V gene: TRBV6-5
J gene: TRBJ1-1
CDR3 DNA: TGTGCCAGCAGCCCCCGCCCGAACACTGAAGCTTTCTTT
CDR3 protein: CASSPRPNTEAFF

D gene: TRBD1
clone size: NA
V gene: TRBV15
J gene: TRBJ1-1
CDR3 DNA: TGTGCCACCAGCAGAGAAGGGACAGGGGGCGGCACTGAAGCTTTCTTT
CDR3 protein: CATSREGTGGGTEAFF

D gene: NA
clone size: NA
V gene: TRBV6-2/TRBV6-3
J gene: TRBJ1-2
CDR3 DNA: TGTGCCAGCAGTTACCCAGAAAGGAGGAACTATGGCTACACCTTC
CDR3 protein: CASSYPERRNYGYTF

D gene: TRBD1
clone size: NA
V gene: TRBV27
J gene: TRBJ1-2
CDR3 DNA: TGTGCCAGCAGTAGAGACAGGGCGAGTAACTATGGCTACACCTTC
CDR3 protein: CASSRDRASNYGYTF

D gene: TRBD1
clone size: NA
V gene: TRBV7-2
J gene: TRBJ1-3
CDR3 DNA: TGTGCCAGCAGCAGAACCGGGACAGGGGTTGGAAACACCATATATTTT
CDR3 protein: CASSRTGTGVGNTIYF

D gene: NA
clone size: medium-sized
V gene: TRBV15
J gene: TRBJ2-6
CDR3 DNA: TGTGCCACCAGCGCCCAGGACAGCTCAGTTCTGGGGGCCAACGTCCTGACTTTC
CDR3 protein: CATSAQDSSVLGANVLTF

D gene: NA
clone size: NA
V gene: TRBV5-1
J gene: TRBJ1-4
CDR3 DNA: TGCGCCAGCACATCCCCCGTACAGGGTTTAAATGAAAAACTGTTTTTT
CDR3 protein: CASTSPVQGLNEKLFF

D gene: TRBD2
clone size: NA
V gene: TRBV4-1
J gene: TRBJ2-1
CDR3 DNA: TGCGCCAGCAGCCAAAGGAGCGGGAGTGGAAATGAGCAGTTCTTC
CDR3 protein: CASSQRSGSGNEQFF

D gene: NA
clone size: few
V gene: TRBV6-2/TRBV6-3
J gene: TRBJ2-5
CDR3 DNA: TGTGCCAGCAGTTATGACAGCCAAGAGACCCAGTACTTC
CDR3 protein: CASSYDSQETQYF

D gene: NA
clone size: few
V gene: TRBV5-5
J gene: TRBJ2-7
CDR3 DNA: TGTGCCAGCAGCTTGACTACCGTTGGGGAGCAGTACTTC
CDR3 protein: CASSLTTVGEQYF

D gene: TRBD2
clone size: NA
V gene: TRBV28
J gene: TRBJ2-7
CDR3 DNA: TGTGCCAGCAGTTTAACCAGCGGGAGCTTTAACGAGCAGTACTTC
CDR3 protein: CASSLTSGSFNEQYF

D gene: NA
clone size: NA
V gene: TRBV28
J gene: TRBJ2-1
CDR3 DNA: TGTGCCAGCAGTTTACACAGGGTAGGCAATGAGCAGTTCTTC
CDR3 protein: CASSLHRVGNEQFF